This T cell receptor beta chain is from a study of blood T cell repertoires in COVID-19 (TCRdb year 2020). Context from the whole study: Samples covering the acute and convalescent phases of COVID-19 were provided by collaborators in the United States, Italy and Spain. The prospective study material was composed of cDNA or gDNA derived from T cells, B-cell-depleted T cells, or PBMCs. The samples were drawn from two sources: the first 160 participants of the ongoing ImmuneRACE study, and over 950 subjects contributed by 6 global collaborators. Where available, HLA class I and class II types were taken from metadata supplied by the sample provider and were not determined by assay-based typing. The sample metadata nearly always contained a de-identified subject ID, COVID-19 status, age in years and sex. Deeply sampled blood TCRbeta repertoires from subjects exposed to, actively infected with, or recovered from COVID-19 were included in the dataset. The repertoires were released in a freely available public database meant as a resource for research on the immune response to SARS-CoV-2.

V and J are trimmed by 3 bases and 3 bases, and the gene matches miss 4 bases of the junction. Its CDR3 holds 14 amino acids, cysteine through phenylalanine. The sequence is cut down to CDR3 DNA, 42 bases in frame from base 1. Sequences SGHRS (CDR1) and YFSETQ (CDR2) are obtained from the germline V gene. Whole blood was collected in K2EDTA tubes by collaborating institutions according to the institutions' own protocols. For TCRbeta analysis, collaborator samples were shipped as frozen whole blood, as isolated PBMCs, or as DNA extracted from either sample type. TCRbeta CDR3 regions were amplified from genomic DNA by means of the immunoSEQ Assay, a bias-controlled multiplex PCR. Under the source paper's analysis protocol: The number of nucleated cells in each sample was estimated from the amplification of reference gene primers within the assay. To quantify the absolute abundance of each unique TCRbeta CDR3 rearrangement, sequence reads were collapsed and filtered. For each sample, productive Simpson clonality was calculated as the square root of Simpson's diversity index across productive rearrangements. TCRdb obtained this table from immuneACCESS and retained in-frame rearrangements with V and J assigned. These tables miss some clones; where compared with another copy, unresolved V genes account for less than half of the shortfall, and the remainder is unexplained. V and J calls and clone size are copied from that table; D and trimming were computed from the DNA. The sample table records 25,000 to 35,000 clones; around 90% of these occur just once. Together, the top ten hold roughly 9.5% of the sample.

Turning to this clone: The specificity of this receptor is unknown. Base qualities are not at hand, and no much larger clone is one base apart.

What the work shows at the level of the full study, not this receptor alone: How much clinical and demographic metadata was included differed by source and by participant, and the metadata was provided uncurated.

The chain joins TRBV5-1 to TRBJ2-7; 9 bases in the middle match TRBD1. The sample consisted of peripheral blood. The receptor comes from a human donor with active COVID-19. The donor label of this sample is uncertain. The CDR3 protein sequence reads: CASSWGQGNYEQYF. Read as DNA, the sequence is TGCGCCAGCAGCTGGGGACAGGGTAACTACGAGCAGTACTTC.